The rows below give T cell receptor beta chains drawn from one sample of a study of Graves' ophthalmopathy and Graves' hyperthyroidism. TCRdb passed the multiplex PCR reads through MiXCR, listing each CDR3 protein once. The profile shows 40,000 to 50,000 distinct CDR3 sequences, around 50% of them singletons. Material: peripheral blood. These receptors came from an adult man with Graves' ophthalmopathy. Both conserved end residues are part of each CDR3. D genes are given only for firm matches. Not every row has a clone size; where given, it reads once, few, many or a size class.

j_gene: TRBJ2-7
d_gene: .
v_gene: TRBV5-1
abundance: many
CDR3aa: CASSLQLNSYEQYF
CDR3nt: TGCGCCAGCAGCTTGCAACTTAACTCCTACGAGCAGTACTTC

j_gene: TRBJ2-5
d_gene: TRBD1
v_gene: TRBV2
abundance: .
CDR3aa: CASSERDRGSQYF
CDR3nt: TGTGCCAGCAGTGAACGGGACAGGGGATCCCAATACTTC

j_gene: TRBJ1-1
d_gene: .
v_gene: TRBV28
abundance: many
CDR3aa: CASSNPASRTNTEAFF
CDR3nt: TGTGCCAGCAGTAACCCAGCCTCACGGACGAACACTGAAGCTTTCTTT

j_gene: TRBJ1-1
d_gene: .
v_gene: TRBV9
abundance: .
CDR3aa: CASSDGNYENTEAFF
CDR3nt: TGTGCCAGCAGCGACGGGAATTACGAGAACACTGAAGCTTTCTTT

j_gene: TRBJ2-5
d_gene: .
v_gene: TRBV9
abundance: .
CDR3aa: CASTQYGGLGETQYF
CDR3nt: TGTGCCAGCACCCAGTACGGGGGGCTAGGGGAGACCCAGTACTTC

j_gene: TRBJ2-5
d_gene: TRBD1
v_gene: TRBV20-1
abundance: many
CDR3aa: CSARDLGQGAMIIQETQYF
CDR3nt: TGCAGTGCTAGAGATCTCGGACAGGGGGCTATGATAATCCAAGAGACCCAGTACTTC

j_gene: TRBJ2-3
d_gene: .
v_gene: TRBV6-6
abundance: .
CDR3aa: CASSYDPDTQYF
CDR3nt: TGTGCCAGCAGTTACGATCCAGATACGCAGTATTTC

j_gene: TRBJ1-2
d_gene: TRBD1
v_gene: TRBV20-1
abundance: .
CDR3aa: CSARSVPGQGTYGYTF
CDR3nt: TGCAGTGCTAGATCCGTCCCGGGACAGGGCACCTATGGCTACACCTTC

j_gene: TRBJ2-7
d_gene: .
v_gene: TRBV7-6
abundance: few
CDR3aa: CASSLTGRKDEQYF
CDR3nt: TGTGCCAGCAGCTTAACAGGGAGGAAGGACGAGCAGTACTTC

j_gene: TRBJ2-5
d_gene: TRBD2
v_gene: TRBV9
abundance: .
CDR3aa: CASSVGLAEEPQETQYF
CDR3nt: TGTGCCAGCAGCGTAGGACTAGCCGAGGAGCCCCAAGAGACCCAGTACTTC

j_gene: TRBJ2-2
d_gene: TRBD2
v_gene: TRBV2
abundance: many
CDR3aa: CASYITSETTNTGELFF
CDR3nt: TGTGCCAGCTATATTACTAGCGAGACGACGAACACCGGGGAGCTGTTTTTT

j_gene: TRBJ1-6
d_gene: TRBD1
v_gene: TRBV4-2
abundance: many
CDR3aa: CASSQDQGENSPLHF
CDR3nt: TGTGCCAGCAGCCAAGATCAGGGGGAGAATTCACCCCTCCACTTT

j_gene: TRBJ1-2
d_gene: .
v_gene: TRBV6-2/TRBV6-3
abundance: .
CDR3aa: CASSYSTGYGYTF
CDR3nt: TGTGCCAGCAGTTACTCGACGGGGTATGGCTACACCTTC

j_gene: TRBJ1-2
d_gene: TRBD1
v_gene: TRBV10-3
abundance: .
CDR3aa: CAITDRGLEGYTF
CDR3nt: TGTGCCATCACTGACAGGGGGCTAGAAGGCTACACCTTC

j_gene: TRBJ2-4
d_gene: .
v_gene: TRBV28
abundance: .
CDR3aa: CASSSDQGKGNIQYF
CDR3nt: TGTGCCAGCAGTTCCGACCAGGGTAAAGGAAACATTCAGTACTTC

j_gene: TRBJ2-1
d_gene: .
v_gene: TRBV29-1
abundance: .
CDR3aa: CSAPESGSYNEQFF
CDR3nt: TGCAGCGCTCCCGAAAGCGGATCGTACAATGAGCAGTTCTTC

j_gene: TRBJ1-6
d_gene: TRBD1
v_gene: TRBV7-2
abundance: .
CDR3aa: CASSQGGSPGGFPNSPLHF
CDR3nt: TGTGCCAGCAGCCAAGGGGGGAGTCCAGGGGGATTTCCGAATTCACCCCTCCACTTT

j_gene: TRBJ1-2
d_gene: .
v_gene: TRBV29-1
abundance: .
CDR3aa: CSVESTASLDYGYTF
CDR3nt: TGCAGCGTTGAATCGACAGCCAGTCTAGACTATGGCTACACCTTC

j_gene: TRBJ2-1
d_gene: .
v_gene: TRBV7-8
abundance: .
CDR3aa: CASSLRGDKEQFF
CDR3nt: TGTGCCAGCAGCTTAAGGGGGGATAAGGAGCAGTTCTTC

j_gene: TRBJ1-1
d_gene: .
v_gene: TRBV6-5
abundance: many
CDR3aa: CASSYSRGANTEAFF
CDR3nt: TGTGCCAGCAGTTACTCGCGGGGGGCGAACACTGAAGCTTTCTTT

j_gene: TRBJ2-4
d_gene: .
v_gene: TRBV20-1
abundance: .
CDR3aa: CSAPRQNMNIQYF
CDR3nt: TGCAGTGCCCCGAGGCAGAACATGAACATTCAGTACTTC

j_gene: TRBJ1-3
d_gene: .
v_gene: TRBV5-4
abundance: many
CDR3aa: CASSLELSSGNTIYF
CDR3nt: TGTGCCAGCAGCTTGGAACTCAGCTCTGGAAACACCATATATTTT

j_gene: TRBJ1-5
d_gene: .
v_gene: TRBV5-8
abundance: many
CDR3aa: CASSLGAVDQPQHF
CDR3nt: TGTGCCAGCAGCTTGGGAGCAGTGGATCAGCCCCAGCATTTT

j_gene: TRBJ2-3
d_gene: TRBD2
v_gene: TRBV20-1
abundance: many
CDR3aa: CSAIPIRGLAELTDTQYF
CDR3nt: TGCAGTGCTATTCCGATCCGTGGGCTAGCGGAGTTAACAGATACGCAGTATTTT

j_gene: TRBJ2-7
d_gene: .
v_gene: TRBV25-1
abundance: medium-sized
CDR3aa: CASSPFLSSYEQYF
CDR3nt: TGTGCCAGCAGCCCCTTTTTGAGCTCCTACGAGCAGTACTTC

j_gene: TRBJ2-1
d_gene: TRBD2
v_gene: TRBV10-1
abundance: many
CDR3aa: CASSLGLSLWEGKNEQFF
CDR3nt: TGCGCCAGCAGCCTTGGGTTGAGTCTGTGGGAGGGTAAGAATGAGCAGTTCTTC

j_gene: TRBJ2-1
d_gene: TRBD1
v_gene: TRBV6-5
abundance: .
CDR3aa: CASSDRDRGQFF
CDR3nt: TGTGCCAGCAGTGACCGGGACAGGGGGCAGTTCTTC

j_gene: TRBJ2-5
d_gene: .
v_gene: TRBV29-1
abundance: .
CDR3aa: CSSYSGSGVLETQYF
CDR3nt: TGCAGCAGTTACTCAGGGTCAGGGGTCTTGGAGACCCAGTACTTC

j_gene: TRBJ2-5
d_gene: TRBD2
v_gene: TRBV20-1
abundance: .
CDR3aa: CSAMRGGGTQYF
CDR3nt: TGCAGTGCTATGCGGGGGGGCGGGACCCAGTACTTC

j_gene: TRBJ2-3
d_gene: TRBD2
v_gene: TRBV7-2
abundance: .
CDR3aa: CASSLLAGGLSTDTQYF
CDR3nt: TGTGCCAGCAGCTTACTAGCGGGAGGGCTAAGCACAGATACGCAGTATTTT

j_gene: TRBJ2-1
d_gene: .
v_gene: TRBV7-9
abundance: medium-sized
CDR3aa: CASSLALTYNEQFF
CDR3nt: TGTGCCAGCAGCTTAGCTCTGACTTACAATGAGCAGTTCTTC

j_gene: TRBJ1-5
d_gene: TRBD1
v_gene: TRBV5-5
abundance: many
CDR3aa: CASSLQGQGNQPQHF
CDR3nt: TGTGCCAGCAGCCTGCAGGGACAGGGCAATCAGCCCCAGCATTTT

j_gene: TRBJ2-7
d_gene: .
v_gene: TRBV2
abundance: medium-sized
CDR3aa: CASRDSSYEQYF
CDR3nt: TGTGCCAGCAGGGACAGTTCCTACGAGCAGTACTTC

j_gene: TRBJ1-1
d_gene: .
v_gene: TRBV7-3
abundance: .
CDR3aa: CASSLSLNTEAFF
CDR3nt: TGTGCCAGCAGTTTAAGCCTGAACACTGAAGCTTTCTTT

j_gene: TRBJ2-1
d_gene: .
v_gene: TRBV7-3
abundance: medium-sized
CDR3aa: CASSLIVGYNEQFF
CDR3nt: TGTGCCAGCAGCTTAATCGTGGGGTACAATGAGCAGTTCTTC

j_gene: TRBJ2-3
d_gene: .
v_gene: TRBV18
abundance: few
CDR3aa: CASSQQGRSTDTQYF
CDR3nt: TGTGCCAGCTCCCAACAGGGAAGGAGCACAGATACGCAGTATTTT

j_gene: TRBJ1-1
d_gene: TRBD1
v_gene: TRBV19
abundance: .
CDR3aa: CASRADRGTGHTEAFF
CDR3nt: TGTGCCAGTAGAGCAGATCGAGGGACAGGGCACACTGAAGCTTTCTTT

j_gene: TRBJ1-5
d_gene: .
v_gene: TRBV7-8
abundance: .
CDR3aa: CASSSRLAKETQHF
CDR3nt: TGTGCCAGCAGCTCCCGTCTCGCCAAAGAGACCCAGCATTTT

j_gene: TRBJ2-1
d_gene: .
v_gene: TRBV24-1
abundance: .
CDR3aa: CATSGQGQSSYNEQFF
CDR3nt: TGTGCCACCAGTGGTCAGGGACAAAGCTCCTACAATGAGCAGTTCTTC

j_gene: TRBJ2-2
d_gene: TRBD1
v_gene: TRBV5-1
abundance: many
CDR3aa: CASSLEGGYTGELFF
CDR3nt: TGCGCCAGCAGCTTGGAAGGGGGCTACACCGGGGAGCTGTTTTTT

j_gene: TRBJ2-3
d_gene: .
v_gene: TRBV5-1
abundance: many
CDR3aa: CASSLATTDTQYF
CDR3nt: TGCGCCAGCAGCTTGGCCACAACAGATACGCAGTATTTT

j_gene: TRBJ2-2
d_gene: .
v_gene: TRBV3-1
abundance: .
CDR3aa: CASSQSEGGTGELFF
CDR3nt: TGTGCCAGCAGCCAATCCGAGGGCGGAACCGGGGAGCTGTTTTTT

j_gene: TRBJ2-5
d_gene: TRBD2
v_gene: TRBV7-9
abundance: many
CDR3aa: CASSLALGALAGEETQYF
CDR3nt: TGTGCCAGCAGCTTAGCGCTCGGGGCTCTCGCGGGGGAAGAGACCCAGTACTTC

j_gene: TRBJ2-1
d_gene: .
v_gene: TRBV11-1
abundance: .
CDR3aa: CASSSWDEQFF
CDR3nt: TGTGCCAGCAGCTCTTGGGATGAGCAGTTCTTC

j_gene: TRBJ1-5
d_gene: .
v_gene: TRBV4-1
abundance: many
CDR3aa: CASSQSGQPQHF
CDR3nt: TGCGCCAGCAGCCAAAGTGGGCAGCCCCAGCATTTT